What follows are 5 T cell receptor beta chains derived from one specimen sequenced in a study of tumor and adjacent non-tumor tissue in lung cancer (dated by TCRdb to 2017 to 2018). Bulk unsorted tissue served as the source for RNA extraction, and RNA quality was assessed using a NanoDrop ND-1000 and an Agilent 2100. Preparation of the library involved multiplex PCR. Sequencing instrument: Illumina HiSeq 2500. TCRbeta libraries were constructed through three rounds of nested PCR with primers (Table S4) according to protocols adapted from ARM-PCR. TCRdb applied fastp at Q25 and MiXCR to the public reads, then kept only in-frame beta chains. Rows with one shared CDR3 protein collapse into an entry with the most common genes and DNA. A total of around 120,000 distinct CDR3 sequences appear in this sample, 66% of them only once. Roughly 13% of the sample belongs to the ten largest clones. The sequenced sample consisted of lung tumor tissue. These receptors came from a young man with non-small cell lung cancer.

As to this clonotype: This may stem from a read error, because a much larger clone lies one nucleotide away. The chain has TRBV20-1 and TRBJ2-1; D gene ambiguous. The CDR3 length is 13 residues. Germline V gives CDR1 DFQATT, CDR2 SNEGSKA (reference sequence). V lost 2 bases, J lost 3 bases, and 8 bases lay in between. CDR3 loop: CSARYWDYNEQFF. The CDR3 nucleotides read TGCAGTGCTAGATACTGGGACTACAATGAGCAGTTCTTC.

As to this clonotype: This may be a read error: a much more frequent sequence differs by one nucleotide. V gene TRBV5-6 combines with J gene TRBJ2-7; TRBD2 is a possible D gene (6 bases). The germline gives CDR1 SGHDT, CDR2 YYEEEE. The CDR3 sequence is 12 residues long. V lost 4 bases to trimming and J lost 5 bases, with 10 bases between them. The CDR3 is CASSQEGHEQYF. CDR3 in DNA: TGTGCCAGCAGCCAGGAGGGCCACGAGCAGTACTTC.

Concerning this clonotype: This may come from a read error, since a much larger clone is one base off. Since no conserved phenylalanine or tryptophan closes the CDR3, a read error is the likely cause. The chain carries TRBV4-1 and TRBJ1-2; no reliable D call. Germline V gives CDR1 MGHRA, CDR2 YSYEKL. This CDR3 spans 14 amino acids. Between the trimmed V and J ends, which lost 1 base and 5 bases, there was a span of 11 bases. CDR3 residues: CASSQGPLGYGYTL. The CDR3, as DNA: TGCGCCAGCAGCCAAGGGCCGCTGGGATATGGCTACACCCTC.

Comment on this clonotype: Because it lacks the conserved phenylalanine or tryptophan at the end, this CDR3 is likely a read error. This chain connects TRBV5-6 to TRBJ2-1; possible D gene TRBD2, 5 bases. CDR3 length: 13 amino acids. Trimming took off 3 bases at V and 4 bases at J, with 8 bases between the two ends. Looked up from germline, CDR1 is SGHDT and CDR2 is YYEEEE. CDR3 in amino acids: CASSSTNYNEQFL. CDR3 bases: TGTGCCAGCAGCTCGACTAATTACAATGAGCAGTTCTTG.

As to this clonotype: A read error is likely, as this CDR3 ends without the conserved phenylalanine or tryptophan. This chain uses TRBV11-1 with TRBJ2-5; no clear D gene. V was cut by 7 bases and J by 4 bases, with 16 bases left in between. The germline CDR1 and CDR2 sequences are SGHAT and FQDESV (reference sequence). CDR3 size: 14 residues. The CDR3 sequence: CASNFDTYLETQYI. DNA for the CDR3: TGTGCCAGCAACTTCGACACGTACCTAGAGACCCAGTACATC.